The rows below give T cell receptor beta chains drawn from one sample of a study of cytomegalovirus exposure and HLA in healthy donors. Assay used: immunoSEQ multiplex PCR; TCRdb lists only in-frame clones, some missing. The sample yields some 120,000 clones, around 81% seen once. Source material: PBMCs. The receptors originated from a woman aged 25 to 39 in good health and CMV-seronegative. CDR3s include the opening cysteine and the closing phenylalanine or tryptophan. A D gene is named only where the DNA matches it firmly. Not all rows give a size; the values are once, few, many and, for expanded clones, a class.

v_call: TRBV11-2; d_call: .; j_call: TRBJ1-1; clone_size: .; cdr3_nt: TGTGCCAGCAGCTTAGAACTCACAGAGAACACTGAAGCTTTCTTT; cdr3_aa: CASSLELTENTEAFF
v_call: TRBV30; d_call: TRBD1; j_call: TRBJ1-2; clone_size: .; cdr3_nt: TGTGCCTGGAGCGCGAATCCGACAGGGAAGAATGGCTACACCTTC; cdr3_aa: CAWSANPTGKNGYTF
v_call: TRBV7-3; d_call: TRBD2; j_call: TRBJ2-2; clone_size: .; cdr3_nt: TGTGCCAGCAGGTTGACTAGCGGGAACACCGGGGAGCTGTTTTTT; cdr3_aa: CASRLTSGNTGELFF
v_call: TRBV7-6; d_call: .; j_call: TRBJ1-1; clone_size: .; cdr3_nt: TGTGCCAGCAGCTTAGACGATTGGGCCGCTGAAGCTTTCTTT; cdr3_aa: CASSLDDWAAEAFF
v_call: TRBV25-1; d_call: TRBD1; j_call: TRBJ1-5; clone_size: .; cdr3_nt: TGTGCCAGCAGTGAATGGGGACAGAATCAGCCCCAGCATTTT; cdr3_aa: CASSEWGQNQPQHF
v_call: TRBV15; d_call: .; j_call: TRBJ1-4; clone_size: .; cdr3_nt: TGTGCCACCAGCAGAGATCGGGGGGCTGAAAAACTGTTTTTT; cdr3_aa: CATSRDRGAEKLFF
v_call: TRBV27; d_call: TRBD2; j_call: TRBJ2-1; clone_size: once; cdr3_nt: TGTGCCAGCAGTCCAGACCCAGCCAGGGGGCTATGGACTAGCGGAAACAATGAGCAGTTCTTC; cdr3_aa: CASSPDPARGLWTSGNNEQFF
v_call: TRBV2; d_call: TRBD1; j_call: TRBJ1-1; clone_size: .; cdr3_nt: TGTGCCAGCAGTGAATTCGTGTGGACAGGGGATACTGAAGCTTTCTTT; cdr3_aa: CASSEFVWTGDTEAFF
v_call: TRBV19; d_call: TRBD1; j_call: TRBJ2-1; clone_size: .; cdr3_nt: TGTGCCAGTAGTATAGTCCGGGGACAGGGGGCGTCCTACAATGAGCAGTTCTTC; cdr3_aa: CASSIVRGQGASYNEQFF
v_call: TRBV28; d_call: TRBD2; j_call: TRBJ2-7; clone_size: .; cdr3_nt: TGTGCCAGCAGCCCGACTAGCGGGAAGAGCTCCTACGAGCAGTACTTC; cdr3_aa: CASSPTSGKSSYEQYF
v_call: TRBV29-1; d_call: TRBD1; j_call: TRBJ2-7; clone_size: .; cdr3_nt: TGCAGCGTTGAAGATCGGGACAGGTCCTACGAGCAGTACTTC; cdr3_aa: CSVEDRDRSYEQYF
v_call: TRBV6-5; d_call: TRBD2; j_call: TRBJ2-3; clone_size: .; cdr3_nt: TGTGCCAGCTCCACCGGGACTAGCCTCACAGATACGCAGTATTTT; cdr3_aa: CASSTGTSLTDTQYF
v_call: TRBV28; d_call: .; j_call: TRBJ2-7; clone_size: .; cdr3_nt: TGTGCCAGCAGCCCACCAGATCCCCCTTCGATCCCCTACGAGCAGTACTTC; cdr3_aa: CASSPPDPPSIPYEQYF
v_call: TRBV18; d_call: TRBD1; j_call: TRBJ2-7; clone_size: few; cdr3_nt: TGTGCCAGCTCACCGACAGGGCCAGCAGACTACGAGCAGTACTTC; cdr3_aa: CASSPTGPADYEQYF
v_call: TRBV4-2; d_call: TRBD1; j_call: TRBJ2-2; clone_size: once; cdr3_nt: TGTGCCAGCAGCCAAGGACAGGGGGCTATCCTCACCGGGGAGCTGTTTTTT; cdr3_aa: CASSQGQGAILTGELFF
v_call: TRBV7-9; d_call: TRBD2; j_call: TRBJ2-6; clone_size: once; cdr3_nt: TGTGCCAGCAGCTTTATAGGAGCGGGAGATCGATCTGGGGCCAACGTCCTGACTTTC; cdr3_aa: CASSFIGAGDRSGANVLTF
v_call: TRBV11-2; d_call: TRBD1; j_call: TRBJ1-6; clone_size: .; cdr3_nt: TGTGCCAGCAGCATCCCGACAGGGATGGGGTCACCCCTCCACTTT; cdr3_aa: CASSIPTGMGSPLHF
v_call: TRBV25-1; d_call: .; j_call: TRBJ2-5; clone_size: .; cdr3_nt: TGTGCCAGCAGTGACGACCTAGCCCAAGAGACCCAGTACTTC; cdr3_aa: CASSDDLAQETQYF
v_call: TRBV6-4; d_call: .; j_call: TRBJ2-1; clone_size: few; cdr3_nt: TGTGCCAGCAGTGACCGACCCCAGGATGAGCAGTTCTTC; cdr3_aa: CASSDRPQDEQFF
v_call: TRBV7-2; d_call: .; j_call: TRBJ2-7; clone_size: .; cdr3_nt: TGTGCCAGCAGCTTAGACAGTTCATACTCCTACGAGCAGTACTTC; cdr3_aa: CASSLDSSYSYEQYF
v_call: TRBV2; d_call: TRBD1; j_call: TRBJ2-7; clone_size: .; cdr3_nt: TGTGCCAGCAGTGAACAGGGGGCAGGCGAGCAGTACTTC; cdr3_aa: CASSEQGAGEQYF
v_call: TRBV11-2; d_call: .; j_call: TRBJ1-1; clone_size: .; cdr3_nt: TGTGCCAGCAGCTTTCGGGGCACTGAAGCTTTCTTT; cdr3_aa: CASSFRGTEAFF
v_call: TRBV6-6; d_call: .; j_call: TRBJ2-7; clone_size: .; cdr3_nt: TGTGCCAGCAGCCTTCGGGACACTTCCTACGAGCAGTACTTC; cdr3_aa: CASSLRDTSYEQYF
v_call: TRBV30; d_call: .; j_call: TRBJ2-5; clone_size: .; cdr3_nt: TGTGCCTGGAGTCCAGGGGAAGAGACCCAGTACTTC; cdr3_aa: CAWSPGEETQYF
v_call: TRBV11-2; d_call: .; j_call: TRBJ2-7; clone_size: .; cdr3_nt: TGTGCCAGCAGCTTACCCCAATGGCAGGGCGCCTACGAGCAGTACTTC; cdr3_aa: CASSLPQWQGAYEQYF
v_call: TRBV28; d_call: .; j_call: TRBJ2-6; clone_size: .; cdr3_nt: TGTGCCAGCAGAGGATACCCAGGGGACCTAACCTCTGGGGCCAACGTCCTGACTTTC; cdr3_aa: CASRGYPGDLTSGANVLTF
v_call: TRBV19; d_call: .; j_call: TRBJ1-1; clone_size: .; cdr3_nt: TGTGCCAGTAGTATGACACCTTATGGGAACACTGAAGCTTTCTTT; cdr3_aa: CASSMTPYGNTEAFF
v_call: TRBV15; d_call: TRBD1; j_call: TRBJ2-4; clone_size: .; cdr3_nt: TGTGCCACCAGCAGAGTGGGCGAGGGGGCAGCCAAAAACATTCAGTACTTC; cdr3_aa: CATSRVGEGAAKNIQYF
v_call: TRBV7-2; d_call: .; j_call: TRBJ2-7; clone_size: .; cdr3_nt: TGTGCCAGCAGCTTTCCGAGCTACGAGCAGTACTTC; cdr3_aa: CASSFPSYEQYF
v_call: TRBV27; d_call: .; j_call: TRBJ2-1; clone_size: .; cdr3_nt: TGTGCCAGCAGTTTAGGAGAAAATGAGCAGTTCTTC; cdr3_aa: CASSLGENEQFF
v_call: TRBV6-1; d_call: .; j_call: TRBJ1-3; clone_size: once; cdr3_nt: TGTGCCAGCAGTGAAGGCAGGCCCCTCACTGGAAACACCATATATTTT; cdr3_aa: CASSEGRPLTGNTIYF
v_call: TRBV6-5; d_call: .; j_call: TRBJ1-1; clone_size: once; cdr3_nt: TGTGCCAGCAGTTACGTCTTAGGGGCGCGGACTGAAGCTTTCTTT; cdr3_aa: CASSYVLGARTEAFF
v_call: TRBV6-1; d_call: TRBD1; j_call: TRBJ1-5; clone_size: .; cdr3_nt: TGTGCCAGCAGTGGATACCGCAGGGGGGAAAGGGATCAGCCCCAGCATTTT; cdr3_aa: CASSGYRRGERDQPQHF
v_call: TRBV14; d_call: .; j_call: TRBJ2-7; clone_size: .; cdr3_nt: TGTGCCAGCAGCCCCTGGCAGGGGTCCTACGAGCAGTACTTC; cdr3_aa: CASSPWQGSYEQYF
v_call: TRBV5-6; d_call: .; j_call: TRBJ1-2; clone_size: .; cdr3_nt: TGTGCCAGCAGCGTTGACAGGATGTATGGCTACACCTTC; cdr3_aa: CASSVDRMYGYTF
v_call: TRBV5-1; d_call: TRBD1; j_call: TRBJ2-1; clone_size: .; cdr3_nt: TGCGCCAGCAGCTTACTAATCTCCGGGACAGGGTACGATGAGCAGTTCTTC; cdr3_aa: CASSLLISGTGYDEQFF
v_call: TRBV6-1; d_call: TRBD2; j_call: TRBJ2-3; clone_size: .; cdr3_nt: TGTGCCAGCAGTGAAGCTAAAGGTCTAGCGGGGGAAGATACGCAGTATTTT; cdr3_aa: CASSEAKGLAGEDTQYF
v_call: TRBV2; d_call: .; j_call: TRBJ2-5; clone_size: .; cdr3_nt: TGTGCCAGCAGTGTAACGGGTGGAGAGACCCAGTACTTC; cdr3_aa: CASSVTGGETQYF
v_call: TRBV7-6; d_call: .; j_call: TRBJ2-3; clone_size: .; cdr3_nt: TGTGCCAGCAGCATTAGCAATCGTCCTCCTAGCACAGATACGCAGTATTTT; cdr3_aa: CASSISNRPPSTDTQYF
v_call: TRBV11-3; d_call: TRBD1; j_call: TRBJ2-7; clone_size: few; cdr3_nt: TGTGCCAGCAGCTCGGACAGGGCTTCCTACGAGCAGTACTTC; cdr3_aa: CASSSDRASYEQYF
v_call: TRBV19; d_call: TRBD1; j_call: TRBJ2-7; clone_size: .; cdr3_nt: TGTGCCAGTAGTATGGGACAGAACTCCTACGAGCAGTACTTC; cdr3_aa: CASSMGQNSYEQYF
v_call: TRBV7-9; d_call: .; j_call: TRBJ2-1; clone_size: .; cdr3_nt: TGTGCCAGCAGCCCGGTGGATGAGCAGTTCTTC; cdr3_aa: CASSPVDEQFF
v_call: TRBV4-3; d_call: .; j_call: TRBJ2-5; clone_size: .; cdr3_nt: TGCGCCAGCAGCCAAGAAACCGTGAGGGAGACCCAGTACTTC; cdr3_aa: CASSQETVRETQYF
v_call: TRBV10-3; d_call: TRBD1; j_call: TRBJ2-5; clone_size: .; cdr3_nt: TGTGCCATCAGTGGGCGACAGGGGCGATTACAAGAGACCCAGTACTTC; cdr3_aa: CAISGRQGRLQETQYF
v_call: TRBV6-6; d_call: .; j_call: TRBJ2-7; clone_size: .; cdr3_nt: TGTGCCAGCAGTCTTCGGGACACCTACGAGCAGTACTTC; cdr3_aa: CASSLRDTYEQYF
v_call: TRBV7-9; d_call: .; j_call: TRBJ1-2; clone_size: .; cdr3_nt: TGTGCCAGCAGCTTACCAGGGACTTATGGCTACACCTTC; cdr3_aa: CASSLPGTYGYTF
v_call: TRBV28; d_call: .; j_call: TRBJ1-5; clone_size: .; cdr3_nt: TGTGCCAGCAGTTTGTACGGTGAGAACAATCAGCCCCAGCATTTT; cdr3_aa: CASSLYGENNQPQHF
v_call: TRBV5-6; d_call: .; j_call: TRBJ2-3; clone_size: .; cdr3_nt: TGTGCCAGCAGCTTGGCCTTGGGGGCTCGCACAGATACGCAGTATTTT; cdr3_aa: CASSLALGARTDTQYF
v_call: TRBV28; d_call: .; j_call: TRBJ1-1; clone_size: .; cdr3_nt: TGTGCCAGCATCGGGATGGGGTTGAACACTGAAGCTTTCTTT; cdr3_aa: CASIGMGLNTEAFF
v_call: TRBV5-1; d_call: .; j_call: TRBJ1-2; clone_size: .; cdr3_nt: TGCGCCAGCAGGTCGGGGAGGGGCAGTTATGGCTACACCTTC; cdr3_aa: CASRSGRGSYGYTF
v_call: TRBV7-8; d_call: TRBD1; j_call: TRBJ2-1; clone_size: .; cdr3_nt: TGTGCCAGCAGCCAACGACAGGGGCCGTACAATGAGCAGTTCTTC; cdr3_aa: CASSQRQGPYNEQFF
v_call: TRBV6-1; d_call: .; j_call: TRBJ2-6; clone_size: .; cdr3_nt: TGTGCCAGCCCTGACAGTTCGGGGGCCAACGTCCTGACTTTC; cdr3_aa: CASPDSSGANVLTF
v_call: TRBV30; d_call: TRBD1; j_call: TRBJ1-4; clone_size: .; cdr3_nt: TGTGCCTGGACCCCGGGGCCAGGGGGAAAACTGTTTTTT; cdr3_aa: CAWTPGPGGKLFF
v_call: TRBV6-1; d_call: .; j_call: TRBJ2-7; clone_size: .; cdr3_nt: TGTGCCAGCAGTGAAGGATCAGGCGTTACCTACGAGCAGTACTTC; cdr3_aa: CASSEGSGVTYEQYF
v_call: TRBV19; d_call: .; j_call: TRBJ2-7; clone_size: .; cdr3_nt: TGTGCCAGTAGTATCCAGGGAGGCTACGAGCAGTACTTC; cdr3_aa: CASSIQGGYEQYF
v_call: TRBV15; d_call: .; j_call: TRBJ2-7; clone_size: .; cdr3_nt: TGTGCCACCAGCACCAGCGCTTGGGACGAGCAGTACTTC; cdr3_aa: CATSTSAWDEQYF
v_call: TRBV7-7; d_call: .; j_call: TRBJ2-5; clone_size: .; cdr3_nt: TGTGCCACCGGGGGGGACAGTTTTGAGACCCAGTACTTC; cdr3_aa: CATGGDSFETQYF
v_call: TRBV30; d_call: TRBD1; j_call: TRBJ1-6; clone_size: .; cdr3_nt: TGTGCCTGGACCGGAGGGGACAGGAATAATTCACCCCTCCACTTT; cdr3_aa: CAWTGGDRNNSPLHF
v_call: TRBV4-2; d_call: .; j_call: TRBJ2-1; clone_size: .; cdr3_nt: TGTGCCAGCAGCGAACGAACGGGGGAGGCGAAAGGTGAGCAGTTCTTC; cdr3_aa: CASSERTGEAKGEQFF